The rows below give T cell receptor beta chains drawn from one sample of a study of siplizumab effects on memory and regulatory T cells. Libraries were prepared by immunoSEQ multiplex PCR; TCRdb keeps only in-frame clonotypes and omits some of them. The repertoire has approximately 60,000 clones, approximately 97% of them found once; the top ten carry about 0.091%. Specimen: naive CD8+ T cells sorted from blood. Receptor source: a human donor in good health. CDR3s include the opening cysteine and the closing phenylalanine or tryptophan. The D gene is left open where the match is weak. Clone size, where shown, is once, few, many, or a class for clones that have expanded.

TGCGCCAGCAGCCAAGCTGGGACACCGAATGAGCAGTTCTTC | CASSQAGTPNEQFF | TRBJ2-1 | TRBV4-1 | - | -
TGTGCCAGCGCCTGGCAACTAGCGGGGAACAATGAGCAGTTCTTC | CASAWQLAGNNEQFF | TRBJ2-1 | TRBV7-3 | - | TRBD2
TGCAGCGTTGAAAAAGGGGATGGAAACACCATATATTTT | CSVEKGDGNTIYF | TRBJ1-3 | TRBV29-1 | - | -
TGTGCCAGCAGCCCCCCCAGCGGGGGGTATGGTGAGCAGTTCTTC | CASSPPSGGYGEQFF | TRBJ2-1 | TRBV7-9 | - | TRBD2
TGTGCCAGCAGCTTGGCAGGATCCCCCTACGAGCAGTACTTC | CASSLAGSPYEQYF | TRBJ2-7 | TRBV7-9 | - | -
TGTGCCAGCAGCTTAGATCCGGGGCCCTACGAGCAGTACTTC | CASSLDPGPYEQYF | TRBJ2-7 | TRBV7-2 | - | -
TGTGCCAGTAGTTACGGGACTAGGGCTTTCCACGAGCAGTACTTC | CASSYGTRAFHEQYF | TRBJ2-7 | TRBV19 | - | TRBD2
TGTGCCAGCAGACTAGCGGGGGCGTCCTACGAGCAGTACTTC | CASRLAGASYEQYF | TRBJ2-7 | TRBV27 | - | TRBD2
TGCGCCAGCAGCCAAAAGGATCGAGCGGGGGGACTGAACAATGAGCAGTTCTTC | CASSQKDRAGGLNNEQFF | TRBJ2-1 | TRBV4-1 | - | TRBD2
TGTGCCAGCAGCTTAATGGCGGTGAACACTGAAGCTTTCTTT | CASSLMAVNTEAFF | TRBJ1-1 | TRBV7-3 | - | -
TGTGCCAGCAGTGACTCAGAGCAGTTCTTC | CASSDSEQFF | TRBJ2-1 | TRBV2 | - | -
TGTGCCAGCAGTTTTGAGGGAATCAGCTCCTACGAGCAGTACTTC | CASSFEGISSYEQYF | TRBJ2-7 | TRBV28 | - | -
TGCAGCGTTGAAGATGCTTACGGGGAGCTGTTTTTT | CSVEDAYGELFF | TRBJ2-2 | TRBV29-1 | - | -
TGTGCCTGGAGTGGCGGGGGGGGGAATCAGCCCCAGCATTTT | CAWSGGGGNQPQHF | TRBJ1-5 | TRBV30 | - | -
TGCGCCAGCAGCCGGGACATGACGAACACTGAAGCTTTCTTT | CASSRDMTNTEAFF | TRBJ1-1 | TRBV4-1 | - | -
TGTGCCAGCAGCTACGGGACAGGGGGTTCACCCCTCCACTTT | CASSYGTGGSPLHF | TRBJ1-6 | TRBV6-5 | few | TRBD1
TGTGCCCTCGGGACAGGGTACATGAACACTGAAGCTTTCTTT | CALGTGYMNTEAFF | TRBJ1-1 | TRBV5-4 | - | TRBD1
TGTGCCAGCAGCTCGACAGGGATCAAGGAAGCTTTCTTT | CASSSTGIKEAFF | TRBJ1-1 | TRBV7-3 | - | TRBD1
TGTGCCAGCAGCTTGGCTCGCAGGGGGACCGGATACGAGCAGTACTTC | CASSLARRGTGYEQYF | TRBJ2-7 | TRBV5-6 | - | TRBD1
TGTGCCAGCAGTTTTAGGGGTGCGAATCAGCCCCAGCATTTT | CASSFRGANQPQHF | TRBJ1-5 | TRBV6-5 | - | -
TGTGCCAGCTCACCGTCCTTACAAGAGACCCAGTACTTC | CASSPSLQETQYF | TRBJ2-5 | TRBV18 | - | -
TGTGCCAGCAGCTTAATCCCCGGACTAGGAAAAGAGACCCAGTACTTC | CASSLIPGLGKETQYF | TRBJ2-5 | TRBV7-7 | - | TRBD2
TGCGCCAGCAGCCAATCCTCGGACCATAGCAATCAGCCCCAGCATTTT | CASSQSSDHSNQPQHF | TRBJ1-5 | TRBV4-1 | - | -
TGTGCCAGCAGCGTAGACGTGACTAACTATGGCTACACCTTC | CASSVDVTNYGYTF | TRBJ1-2 | TRBV9 | - | -
TGTGCCAGCAGCTCCGGTGCGTGGGAGGAAGCTTTCTTT | CASSSGAWEEAFF | TRBJ1-1 | TRBV5-6 | - | -
TGTGCCAGCAGCTTAGCGGGGACAGGGTCCCAAATCTCATCTAACGAGCAGTACTTC | CASSLAGTGSQISSNEQYF | TRBJ2-7 | TRBV7-8 | - | TRBD1
TGTGCCAGCAGTTCGAACAGGGGGTACCAAGAGACCCAGTACTTC | CASSSNRGYQETQYF | TRBJ2-5 | TRBV27 | - | TRBD1
TGTGCCAGCTCACAGGACCTTCTCGAGCAGTACTTC | CASSQDLLEQYF | TRBJ2-7 | TRBV18 | - | -
TGTGCCAGCAGTGCCGGAGCGGGGGGCACAGATACGCAGTATTTT | CASSAGAGGTDTQYF | TRBJ2-3 | TRBV27 | - | TRBD2
TGTGCCAGCAGCGGCCCGGGACTAGCGGGCACCGGGGAGCTGTTTTTT | CASSGPGLAGTGELFF | TRBJ2-2 | TRBV9 | - | TRBD2
TGTGCCAGTAGTATGGTCTCGAACACTGAAGCTTTCTTT | CASSMVSNTEAFF | TRBJ1-1 | TRBV19 | - | -
TGTGCCAGCAGTTTAGCAGGGGCGAACACTGAAGCTTTCTTT | CASSLAGANTEAFF | TRBJ1-1 | TRBV27 | - | -
TGCGCCAGCAGCCAAGAAAGCGGCCTTTCGGACGAGCAGTACTTC | CASSQESGLSDEQYF | TRBJ2-7 | TRBV4-1 | once | -
TGTGCCAGCAGGGCTGACGACAGGGATACCGGGGAGCTGTTTTTT | CASRADDRDTGELFF | TRBJ2-2 | TRBV25-1 | - | TRBD1
TGTGCCAGCAGCCCGGGACTAGCGGGGGAGAACTACGAGCAGTACTTC | CASSPGLAGENYEQYF | TRBJ2-7 | TRBV5-4 | - | TRBD2
TGCGCCAGCAGCCAAGATTCAGGGGTCCTCTATGGCTACACCTTC | CASSQDSGVLYGYTF | TRBJ1-2 | TRBV4-3 | - | -
TGCGCCAGCAGCCAAGGTTCGGACAGATACTACGAGCAGTACTTC | CASSQGSDRYYEQYF | TRBJ2-7 | TRBV4-3 | - | -
TGTGCCAGCAGCTTAGCGGTCAGGGCATCCGGAAACACCATATATTTT | CASSLAVRASGNTIYF | TRBJ1-3 | TRBV7-9 | - | -
TGTGCCAGCAGCTTGTACGGGGGGGGCCGAACCGGGGAGCTGTTTTTT | CASSLYGGGRTGELFF | TRBJ2-2 | TRBV5-4 | - | TRBD2
TGTGCCAGCAGTTACTCGAGTGGTGGCTCTGGAAACACCATATATTTT | CASSYSSGGSGNTIYF | TRBJ1-3 | TRBV6-6 | - | -
TGTGCCAGCAGCTTACTGGAGGGAGAAATAATCGGGGCTTTCTTT | CASSLLEGEIIGAFF | TRBJ1-1 | TRBV7-9 | - | -
TGTGCCAGCAGCTCACAGGGACCCAATTCACCCCTCCACTTT | CASSSQGPNSPLHF | TRBJ1-6 | TRBV6-5 | few | -
TGCGCCAGCAGCAATAGCGGGGGAGGCACAGATACGCAGTATTTT | CASSNSGGGTDTQYF | TRBJ2-3 | TRBV5-1 | - | TRBD2
TGTGCCAGCAGAACCTATGAAGGGGGCGGGCAGCCCCAGCATTTT | CASRTYEGGGQPQHF | TRBJ1-5 | TRBV28 | - | TRBD1
TGTGCCAGTAAAGGGGACAGACAAGAGACCCAGTACTTC | CASKGDRQETQYF | TRBJ2-5 | TRBV19 | - | TRBD1
TGTGCCACCAGCAGGGGGACAGATACTAACTATGGCTACACCTTC | CATSRGTDTNYGYTF | TRBJ1-2 | TRBV15 | - | TRBD1
TGTGCCGTGGCTAGCGGATATAGCACAGATACGCAGTATTTT | CAVASGYSTDTQYF | TRBJ2-3 | TRBV27 | - | TRBD2
TGTGCCAGTAGTATAGGGGGCAGGGGGCAATCACCCCTCCACTTT | CASSIGGRGQSPLHF | TRBJ1-6 | TRBV19 | - | TRBD1
TGTGCCAGCAGCTTCTCACAGGGTACAGCAGTGAATGGCTACACCTTC | CASSFSQGTAVNGYTF | TRBJ1-2 | TRBV5-4 | - | -
TGTGCCAGCAGCGGGGACAGGGTCAATGAAGCTTTCTTT | CASSGDRVNEAFF | TRBJ1-1 | TRBV14 | - | TRBD1
TGTGCCAGCAGCAAGCCTAGCGGGGGGGCCGTTGAGCAGTTCTTC | CASSKPSGGAVEQFF | TRBJ2-1 | TRBV21-1 | - | -
TGCGCCAGCAGCTTAGGGCAGGGGAGCACAGATACGCAGTATTTT | CASSLGQGSTDTQYF | TRBJ2-3 | TRBV5-1 | - | -
TGTGCCAGCAGCCCCGGGACAGGGGTCTATGGCTACACCTTC | CASSPGTGVYGYTF | TRBJ1-2 | TRBV7-9 | - | TRBD1
TGTGCCAGCAGCGCCCCCCTCGGGGCTAGCACAGATACGCAGTATTTT | CASSAPLGASTDTQYF | TRBJ2-3 | TRBV5-4 | - | -